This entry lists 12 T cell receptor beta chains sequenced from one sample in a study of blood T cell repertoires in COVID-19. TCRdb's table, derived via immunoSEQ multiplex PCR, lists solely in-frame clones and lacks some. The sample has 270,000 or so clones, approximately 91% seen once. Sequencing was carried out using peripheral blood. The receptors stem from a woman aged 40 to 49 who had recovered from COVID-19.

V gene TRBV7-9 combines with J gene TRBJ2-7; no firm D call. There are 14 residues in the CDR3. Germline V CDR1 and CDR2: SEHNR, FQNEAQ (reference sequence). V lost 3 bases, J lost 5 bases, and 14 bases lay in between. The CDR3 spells CASSFSRSDDEQYF. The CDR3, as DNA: TGTGCCAGCAGCTTTTCGCGATCCGATGACGAGCAGTACTTC.

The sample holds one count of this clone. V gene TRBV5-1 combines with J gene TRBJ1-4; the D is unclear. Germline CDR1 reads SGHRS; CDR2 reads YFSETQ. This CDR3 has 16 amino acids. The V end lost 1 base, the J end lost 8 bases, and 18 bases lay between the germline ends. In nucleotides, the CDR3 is TGCGCCAGCAGCTTGAGTCCTAGGGTGGAGGGAGAAAAACTGTTTTTT. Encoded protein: CASSLSPRVEGEKLFF.

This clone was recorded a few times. Here the CDR3 reads CSVVGQTNYGYTF. The CDR3 nucleotides read TGCAGCGTGGTGGGACAGACTAACTATGGCTACACCTTC. The chain recombines TRBV29-1 with TRBJ1-2; 7 bases fit TRBD1. This CDR3 has 13 amino acids. The germline CDR1 and CDR2 sequences are SQVTM and ANQGSEA. V was clipped by 6 bases and J by 0 bases; unmatched bases: 4.

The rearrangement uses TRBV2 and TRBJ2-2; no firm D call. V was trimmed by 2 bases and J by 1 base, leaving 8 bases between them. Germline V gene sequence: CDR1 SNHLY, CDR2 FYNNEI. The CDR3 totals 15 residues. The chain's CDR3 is CASSELAVNTGELFF. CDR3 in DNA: TGTGCCAGCAGTGAACTTGCGGTGAACACCGGGGAGCTGTTTTTT.

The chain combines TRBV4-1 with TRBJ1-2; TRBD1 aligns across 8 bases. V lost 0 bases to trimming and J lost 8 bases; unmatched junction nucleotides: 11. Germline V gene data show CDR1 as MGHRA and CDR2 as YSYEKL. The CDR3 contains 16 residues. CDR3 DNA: TGCGCCAGCAGCCAAGATCCCCGGACAGGGAAAGTCGGCTACACCTTC. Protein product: CASSQDPRTGKVGYTF.

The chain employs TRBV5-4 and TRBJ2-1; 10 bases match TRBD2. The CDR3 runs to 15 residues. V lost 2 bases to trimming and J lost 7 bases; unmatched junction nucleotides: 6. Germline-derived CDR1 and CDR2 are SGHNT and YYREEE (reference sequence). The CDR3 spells CASSFGTSVGNEQFF. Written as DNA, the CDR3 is TGTGCCAGCAGCTTCGGGACTAGCGTCGGAAATGAGCAGTTCTTC.

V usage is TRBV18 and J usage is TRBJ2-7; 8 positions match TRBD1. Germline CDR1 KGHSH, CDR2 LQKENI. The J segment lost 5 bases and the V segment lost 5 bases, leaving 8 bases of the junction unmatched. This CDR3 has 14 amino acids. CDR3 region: CASSSDRVGHEQYF. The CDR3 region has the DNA TGTGCCAGCTCATCGGACAGGGTTGGGCACGAGCAGTACTTC.

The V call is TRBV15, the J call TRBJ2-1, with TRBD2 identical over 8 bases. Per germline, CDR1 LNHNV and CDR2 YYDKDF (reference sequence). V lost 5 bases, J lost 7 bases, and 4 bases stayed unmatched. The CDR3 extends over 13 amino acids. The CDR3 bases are TGTGCCACCAGCCTAGGACTAGCTAATGAGCAGTTCTTC. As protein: CATSLGLANEQFF.

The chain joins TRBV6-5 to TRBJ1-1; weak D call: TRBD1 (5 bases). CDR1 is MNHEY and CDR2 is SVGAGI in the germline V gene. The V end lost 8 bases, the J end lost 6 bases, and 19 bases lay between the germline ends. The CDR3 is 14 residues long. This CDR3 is CASAPGLWGAEAFF. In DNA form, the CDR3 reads TGTGCCAGCGCGCCTGGTTTATGGGGGGCTGAAGCTTTCTTT.

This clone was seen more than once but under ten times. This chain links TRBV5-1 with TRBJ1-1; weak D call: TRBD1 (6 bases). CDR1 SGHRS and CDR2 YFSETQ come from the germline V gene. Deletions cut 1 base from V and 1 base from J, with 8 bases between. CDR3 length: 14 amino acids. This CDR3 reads CASSLSGQNTEAFF. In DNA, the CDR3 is TGCGCCAGCAGCTTGTCGGGACAGAACACTGAAGCTTTCTTT.

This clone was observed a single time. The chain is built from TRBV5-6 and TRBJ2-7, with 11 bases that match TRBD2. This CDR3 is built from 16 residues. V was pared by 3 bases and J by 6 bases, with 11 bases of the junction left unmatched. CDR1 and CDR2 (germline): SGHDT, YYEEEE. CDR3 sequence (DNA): TGTGCCAGCAGCTCCATCGTACTAGCGGGAGAATCCGAGCAGTACTTC. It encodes CASSSIVLAGESEQYF.

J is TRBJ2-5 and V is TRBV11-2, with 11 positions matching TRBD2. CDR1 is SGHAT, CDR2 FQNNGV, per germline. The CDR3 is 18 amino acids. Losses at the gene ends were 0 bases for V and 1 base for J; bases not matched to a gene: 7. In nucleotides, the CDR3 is TGTGCCAGCAGCTTAGATCGGGGTAGCGGGAGGGCCCAAGAGACCCAGTACTTC. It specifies CASSLDRGSGRAQETQYF.